There are a few counts of the clone carrying this T cell receptor (beta chain). What it recognizes is unknown. The sample comes from a study of shared clonotypes between healthy human individuals. Study information: CD8 memory received one plate per donor, CD8 naive two, CD4 memory three and CD4 naive three. Study outcomes and limitations: Researchers found naive subsets generally carried larger estimated richness than memory subsets. Despite large depth, sorted-subset datasets appeared incompletely sequenced.

Per the germline V gene, CDR1 is MGHRA and CDR2 is YSYEKL. The CDR3 totals 15 residues. The germline V and J ends were trimmed by 2 bases and 5 bases, with 13 bases remaining between them. Some clones are missing from TCRdb's copy, which holds only in-frame ones; the method was immunoSEQ multiplex PCR. The sample consists of over 700,000 clones, roughly two thirds of them appearing once. This chain connects TRBV4-1 to TRBJ1-5; maybe TRBD1 (5 bases). The TCR originated in a woman in her 30s in good health. The sequenced sample consisted of memory CD4+ T cells sorted from blood. Specified subset: CD45RA-negative fraction. CDR3 DNA: TGCGCCAGCAGCCAATATCGTACGGGGGATCAGCCCCAGCATTTT. Its translation is CASSQYRTGDQPQHF.